The rows below give T cell receptor beta chains drawn from one sample of a study of OX40 agonist ivuxolimab in advanced cancers. Data came from immunoSEQ multiplex PCR; TCRdb stores just in-frame clones and leaves some out. The sample shows over 40,000 clones, about 85% of them seen only once. Specimen: CD4+ or CD8+ T cells sorted from blood, collected in a trial of the OX40 agonist ivuxolimab. Every receptor here comes from an adult with an advanced solid tumor such as melanoma, head and neck, liver or kidney cancer. CDR3s include the opening cysteine and the closing phenylalanine or tryptophan. The order of the fields is J gene, D gene, clone size, V gene, CDR3 protein, CDR3 DNA. A D gene is named only where the DNA matches it firmly. For some rows the clone size is stated as once, few or many, or as a class when expanded; others skip it.

j_gene: TRBJ2-7
d_gene: NA
abundance: NA
v_gene: TRBV6-1
CDR3aa: CASRGGPATAYEQYF
CDR3nt: TGTGCCAGCAGGGGGGGGCCAGCCACGGCCTACGAGCAGTACTTC

j_gene: TRBJ2-2
d_gene: NA
abundance: NA
v_gene: TRBV12-5
CDR3aa: CASGLVQGGLVIQISNTGELFF
CDR3nt: TGTGCTAGTGGTTTGGTACAGGGGGGACTAGTCATTCAAATTTCGAACACCGGGGAGCTGTTTTTT

j_gene: TRBJ1-5
d_gene: TRBD1
abundance: NA
v_gene: TRBV28
CDR3aa: CASSLTGGAQPQHF
CDR3nt: TGTGCCAGCAGCCTTACAGGGGGCGCTCAGCCCCAGCATTTT

j_gene: TRBJ2-5
d_gene: TRBD1
abundance: NA
v_gene: TRBV6-1
CDR3aa: CASSTGVTLETQYF
CDR3nt: TGTGCCAGCAGTACAGGGGTAACCCTGGAGACCCAGTACTTC

j_gene: TRBJ1-1
d_gene: NA
abundance: NA
v_gene: TRBV9
CDR3aa: CASSVGVRENTEAFF
CDR3nt: TGTGCCAGCAGCGTAGGGGTCCGGGAGAACACTGAAGCTTTCTTT

j_gene: TRBJ1-1
d_gene: NA
abundance: NA
v_gene: TRBV28
CDR3aa: CASSSPGRSLEAFF
CDR3nt: TGTGCCAGCAGTTCTCCGGGTCGGAGCCTTGAAGCTTTCTTT

j_gene: TRBJ2-4
d_gene: TRBD2
abundance: NA
v_gene: TRBV27
CDR3aa: CASSRSGIGQNIQYF
CDR3nt: TGTGCCAGCAGTAGAAGCGGGATCGGGCAAAACATTCAGTACTTC

j_gene: TRBJ1-1
d_gene: TRBD1
abundance: once
v_gene: TRBV2
CDR3aa: CASSDQGATEAFF
CDR3nt: TGTGCCAGCAGTGATCAGGGGGCCACTGAAGCTTTCTTT

j_gene: TRBJ2-1
d_gene: TRBD2
abundance: NA
v_gene: TRBV9
CDR3aa: CASSSNSGSFNEQFF
CDR3nt: TGTGCCAGCAGCTCTAATAGCGGGAGCTTCAATGAGCAGTTCTTC

j_gene: TRBJ1-2
d_gene: NA
abundance: NA
v_gene: TRBV11-2
CDR3aa: CASSLDLAGVNGYTF
CDR3nt: TGTGCCAGCAGCTTAGATCTTGCAGGGGTAAACGGCTACACCTTC

j_gene: TRBJ2-3
d_gene: NA
abundance: NA
v_gene: TRBV5-5
CDR3aa: CASSLDGGTQYF
CDR3nt: TGTGCCAGCAGTTTGGACGGAGGTACGCAGTATTTT

j_gene: TRBJ1-1
d_gene: NA
abundance: NA
v_gene: TRBV10-1
CDR3aa: CASSVGRETEAFF
CDR3nt: TGCGCCAGCAGCGTCGGCAGGGAGACTGAAGCTTTCTTT

j_gene: TRBJ1-1
d_gene: NA
abundance: few
v_gene: TRBV6-1
CDR3aa: CASSELVIGTEAFF
CDR3nt: TGTGCCAGCAGTGAGCTGGTAATCGGCACTGAAGCTTTCTTT

j_gene: TRBJ1-3
d_gene: NA
abundance: NA
v_gene: TRBV5-6
CDR3aa: CASSSLREFGNTIYF
CDR3nt: TGTGCCAGCAGCTCTCTGCGGGAATTCGGAAACACCATATATTTT

j_gene: TRBJ2-6
d_gene: NA
abundance: NA
v_gene: TRBV6-1
CDR3aa: CASSATGTTSGANVLTF
CDR3nt: TGTGCCAGCAGTGCGACAGGCACTACCTCTGGGGCCAACGTCCTGACTTTC